Each of the 15 T cell receptor beta chains below was sequenced from the same sample in a study. Via MiXCR, TCRdb re-called the RT-PCR reads, giving one row per CDR3 protein. The sample comprises about 700,000 distinct CDR3 sequences, about 14% of which are singletons, and 3.6% rests with the top ten. Sample: memory CD4+ T cells from blood. The receptor source for this set is a female donor in good health, serving as a healthy control.

This clonotype was observed many times. The chain joins TRBV6-2 or TRBV6-3 to TRBJ2-4; D call uncertain. V was clipped by 8 bases and J by 0 bases, with 8 bases between them. Germline CDR1 MNHEY, CDR2 SVGEGT. CDR3 length: 13 residues. CDR3 DNA: TGTGCCAGCGCTCTACTAGCCAAAAACATTCAGTACTTC. Its translation: CASALLAKNIQYF.

The chain links TRBV20-1 to TRBJ2-2; 12 bases are a match to TRBD2. The CDR3 loop spans 14 amino acids. Trimming took 6 bases from V and 6 from J; bases not matched to a gene: 5. Germline V gene sequence: CDR1 DFQATT, CDR2 SNEGSKA (reference sequence). The CDR3 DNA reads TGCAGTGCCTTACCTAGCGGGAGGGCCGGGGAGCTGTTTTTT. Protein sequence: CSALPSGRAGELFF.

This clonotype showed up many times. The chain links TRBV7-2 to TRBJ2-7, with 9 bases lining up with TRBD2. V was clipped by 2 bases and J by 0 bases; unmatched bases: 5. This CDR3 region has 16 residues. Germline V lookup: CDR1 SGHTA, CDR2 FQGNSA. CDR3 DNA: TGTGCCAGCAGCTTAAGGAGCGGGGGGAGCTCCTACGAGCAGTACTTC. As protein: CASSLRSGGSSYEQYF.

CDR3: CASSYQSGSGTGELFF. In nucleotides, the CDR3 is TGTGCCAGCAGCTATCAATCGGGATCTGGCACCGGGGAGCTGTTTTTT. V and J are TRBV7-7 and TRBJ2-2; the D gene is possibly TRBD2 (5 bases). Trimming stripped 4 bases from V and 4 bases from J, with 16 bases between. CDR3 length equals 16 residues. CDR1 SSHAT and CDR2 FNYEAQ come from the germline V gene (reference sequence). Full variable domain (missing parts from reference TRBV7-7 and TRBJ2-2): GAGVSQSPRYKVTKRGQDVTLRCDPISSHATLYWYQQALGQGPEFLTYFNYEAQPDKSGLPSDRFSAERPEGSISTLTIQRTEQRDSAMYRCASSYQSGSGTGELFFGEGSRLTVL.

Many counts were recorded for this clonotype. The chain has TRBV28 and TRBJ2-5, with D uncertain. The germline V gene encodes CDR1 MDHEN and CDR2 SYDVKM. V dropped 2 bases and J dropped 2 bases, with 6 bases sitting between them. CDR3 size: 13 residues. The CDR3 nucleotides read TGTGCCAGCAGTTTACAACAGCAAGAGACCCAGTACTTC. It is translated as CASSLQQQETQYF. The whole variable domain, remainder taken from reference TRBV28 and TRBJ2-5, is DVKVTQSSRYLVKRTGEKVFLECVQDMDHENMFWYRQDPGLGLRLIYFSYDVKMKEKGDIPEGYSVSREKKERFSLILESASTNQTSMYLCASSLQQQETQYFGPGTRLLVL.

The V and J genes are TRBV28 and TRBJ1-1, with a tentative D call TRBD1 (5 bases). Germline-derived CDR1 and CDR2 are MDHEN and SYDVKM. This CDR3 has 17 amino acids. V gave up 3 bases and J gave up 2 bases, with 19 bases separating them. CDR3 nucleotide sequence: TGTGCCAGCAGTTTTACGGGAGGCGGCAGGGCAAACACTGAAGCTTTCTTT. Its translation is CASSFTGGGRANTEAFF.

The chain joins TRBV24-1 to TRBJ1-4; tentatively, D is TRBD1 (5 bases). The germline V gene has CDR1 KGHDR and CDR2 SFDVKD. The ends were cut back, 6 bases at V and 8 bases at J, with 12 bases in the middle. The length of the CDR3 is 13 residues. This CDR3 is CATSLRAGEKLFF. The CDR3 region has the DNA TGTGCCACCAGTCTTCGGGCAGGGGAAAAACTGTTTTTT.

This clonotype was counted at least ten times. The chain links TRBV6-5 to TRBJ1-6; D is perhaps TRBD1 (5 bases). CDR1 MNHEY and CDR2 SVGAGI come from the germline V gene. V was pared by 3 bases and J by 7 bases, with 13 bases between. This CDR3 contains 15 residues. The DNA for the CDR3 is TGTGCCAGCAGTTATTTGGGGACGGAAAATTCACCCCTCCACTTT. This sequence encodes CASSYLGTENSPLHF.

The rearrangement links TRBV5-1 to TRBJ2-1, with 7 nucleotides matching TRBD2. The trim removed 4 bases at V and 5 bases at J, leaving 9 bases unmatched. CDR1 SGHRS and CDR2 YFSETQ come from the germline V gene. This CDR3 is built from 15 residues. The CDR3 is CASSRGSSGNNEQFF. The CDR3 DNA is TGCGCCAGCAGCCGAGGATCTAGCGGCAACAATGAGCAGTTCTTC.

This clonotype was observed many times. The chain is built from TRBV7-9 and TRBJ2-1; 11 bases align to TRBD2. V dropped 5 bases and J dropped 5; count of bases not matched to a gene: 5. CDR3 length: 15 amino acids. CDR1 and CDR2 (germline): SEHNR, FQNEAQ (reference sequence). The CDR3 sequence: CASSAGLAANNEQFF. The CDR3 DNA sequence: TGTGCCAGCAGCGCGGGACTAGCGGCCAACAATGAGCAGTTCTTC.

This clonotype was counted only a few times. J is TRBJ2-1 and V is TRBV7-3, with unresolved D. Deletions cut 3 bases from V and 2 bases from J, with 5 bases between. This CDR3 is built from 13 residues. Germline V CDR1 and CDR2: SGHTA, FQGTGA. Here the CDR3 reads CASSFPPYNEQFF. The CDR3 DNA is TGTGCCAGCAGCTTCCCGCCCTACAATGAGCAGTTCTTC.

This clonotype was counted at least ten times. The chain joins TRBV20-1 to TRBJ2-7; no clear D gene. V gave up 3 bases and J gave up 0 bases, with 12 bases separating them. The CDR3 length is 14 residues. CDR1 is DFQATT and CDR2 is SNEGSKA in the germline V gene (reference sequence). Here the CDR3 reads CSASSPLSSYEQYF. The CDR3 bases are TGCAGTGCTAGTTCTCCCCTGAGCTCCTACGAGCAGTACTTC.

This clonotype was seen a handful of times. The chain employs TRBV10-2 and TRBJ1-2; D remains unclear. Germline V CDR1 and CDR2: WSHSY, SAAADI. The CDR3 is 12 amino acids. V dropped 10 bases and J dropped 11 bases, with 20 bases sitting between them. CDR3 region: CATNQAGLGYTF. In DNA, the CDR3 is TGCGCCACTAATCAAGCGGGTCTTGGTTACACCTTC.

The chain's CDR3 is CASSFAKATSDNEQFF. In DNA, the CDR3 is TGTGCCAGCAGCTTCGCAAAAGCCACTAGCGACAATGAGCAGTTCTTC. The V gene is TRBV7-9, the J gene TRBJ2-1; 7 positions agree with TRBD2. The CDR3 consists of 16 residues. J lost 5 bases, V lost 3 bases, and 10 bases had no gene match. Germline V gene lookup returns CDR1 SEHNR and CDR2 FQNEAQ (reference sequence).

In this sample, this clonotype turned up many times. J is TRBJ2-7 and V is TRBV10-3; unclear D gene. CDR1 is ENHRY, CDR2 SYGVKD, per germline. The CDR3 is 12 residues long. V lost 0 bases to trimming and J lost 6 bases, with 6 bases between them. For the CDR3, the DNA is TGTGCCATCAGTGAGTCGAAGGGCGAGCAGTACTTC. Amino acid sequence: CAISESKGEQYF.